The 5 T cell receptor beta chains reported below all come from one sample, sequenced in a study of a mutant IDH1 vaccine in newly diagnosed glioma. Time point indicated: week 11, during vaccination. Doses consisted of 300 ug of mutant IDH1 20-mer peptide each, paired with topical imiquimod. Their antigens are not known. Repertoires were generated with immunoSEQ multiplex PCR, while TCRdb's copy carries only in-frame clones and drops some. The table shows tens of thousands of clones, with approximately 84% occurring only once. Sequenced material: PBMCs, taken from a glioma patient whose treatment included an IDH1 peptide vaccine. The receptors derive from a man aged 30 to 39 with glioma.

The chain has TRBV7-9 and TRBJ2-7, with TRBD2 matching over 13 bases. The CDR3 length is 16 residues. V shed 5 bases, J shed 4 bases, and the junction held 8 bases outside the gene matches. The V gene's germline CDR1 is SEHNR and CDR2 FQNEAQ (reference sequence). CDR3 amino acids: CASSPLGGLAGYEQYF. CDR3 in DNA: TGTGCCAGCAGCCCCCTCGGGGGACTAGCGGGATACGAGCAGTACTTC.

In the case of this clone: The same CDR3 can be traced to other DNA sequences in this sample. This chain links TRBV5-1 with TRBJ1-1; D ambiguous. Germline V lookup: CDR1 SGHRS, CDR2 YFSETQ. V gave up 1 base and J gave up 1 base, with 5 bases separating them. There are 13 residues in the CDR3. The CDR3 reads CASSLSRNTEAFF. In nucleotides, the CDR3 is TGCGCCAGCAGCTTGAGCAGGAACACTGAAGCTTTCTTT.

The chain links TRBV28 to TRBJ2-7; D perhaps matches TRBD2 (6 bases). Germline V CDR1 and CDR2: MDHEN, SYDVKM. The CDR3 extends over 12 amino acids. The V gene lost 3 bases and the J gene lost 7 bases, with 10 bases spanning the gap. The CDR3, as DNA: TGTGCCAGCAGTTTGCGGGGTAGGGAGCAGTACTTC. This encodes CASSLRGREQYF.

This sequence joins TRBV5-1 and TRBJ2-3; TRBD2 agrees at 10 bases. J lost 4 bases, V lost 2 bases, and 4 bases had no gene match. This CDR3 region has 15 residues. Germline V gives CDR1 SGHRS, CDR2 YFSETQ. CDR3: CASSFTAGGPDTQYF. DNA of the CDR3: TGCGCCAGCAGCTTCACAGCGGGGGGGCCAGATACGCAGTATTTT.

This clone has just one count. This chain joins TRBV7-8 and TRBJ2-7; possible D gene TRBD2, 6 bases. The CDR3 sequence is 15 residues long. Germline V gene data show CDR1 as SGHVS and CDR2 as FQNEAQ. Trimming removed 1 base from V and 2 bases from J, with 12 bases in between. CDR3 residues: CASSLVASDTYEQYF. The CDR3, as DNA: TGTGCCAGCAGCTTAGTGGCTAGCGACACCTACGAGCAGTACTTC. The full variable domain, rest sourced from reference TRBV7-8 and TRBJ2-7, is GAGVSQSPRYKVAKRGQDVALRCDPISGHVSLFWYQQALGQGPEFLTYFQNEAQLDKSGLPSDRFFAERPEGSVSTLKIQRTQQEDSAVYLCASSLVASDTYEQYFGPGTRLTVT.